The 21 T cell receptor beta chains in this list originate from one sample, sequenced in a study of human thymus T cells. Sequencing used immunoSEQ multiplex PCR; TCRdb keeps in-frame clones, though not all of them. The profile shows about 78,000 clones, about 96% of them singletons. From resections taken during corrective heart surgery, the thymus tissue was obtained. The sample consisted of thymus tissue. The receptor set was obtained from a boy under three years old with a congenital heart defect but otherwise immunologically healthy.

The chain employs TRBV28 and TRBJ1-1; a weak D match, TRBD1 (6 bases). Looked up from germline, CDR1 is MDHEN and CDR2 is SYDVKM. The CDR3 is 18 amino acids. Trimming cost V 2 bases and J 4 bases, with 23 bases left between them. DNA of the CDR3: TGTGCCAGCAGTTTAATGAGTTCTAAGGGGGAGGAGGGCACTGAAGCTTTCTTT. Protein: CASSLMSSKGEEGTEAFF.

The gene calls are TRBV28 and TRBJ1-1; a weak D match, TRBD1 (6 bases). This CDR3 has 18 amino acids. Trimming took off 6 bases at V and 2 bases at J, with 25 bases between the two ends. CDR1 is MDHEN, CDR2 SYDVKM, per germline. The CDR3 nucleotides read TGTGCCAGCAGCTCCTCGACAGGTAGCGCATCCGATAACACTGAAGCTTTCTTT. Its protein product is CASSSSTGSASDNTEAFF.

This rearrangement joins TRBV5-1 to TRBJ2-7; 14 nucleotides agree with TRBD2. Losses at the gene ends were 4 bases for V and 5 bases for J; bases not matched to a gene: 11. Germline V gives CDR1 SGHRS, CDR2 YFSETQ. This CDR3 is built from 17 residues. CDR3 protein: CASSPFRTSGGNDEQYF. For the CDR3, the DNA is TGCGCCAGCAGCCCATTTCGGACTAGCGGGGGGAACGACGAGCAGTACTTC.

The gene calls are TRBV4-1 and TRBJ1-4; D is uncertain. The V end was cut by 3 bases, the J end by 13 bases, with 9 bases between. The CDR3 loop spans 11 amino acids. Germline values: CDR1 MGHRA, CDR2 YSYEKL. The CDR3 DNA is TGCGCCAGCAGCCAGGGATATAGACTGTTTTTT. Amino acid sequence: CASSQGYRLFF.

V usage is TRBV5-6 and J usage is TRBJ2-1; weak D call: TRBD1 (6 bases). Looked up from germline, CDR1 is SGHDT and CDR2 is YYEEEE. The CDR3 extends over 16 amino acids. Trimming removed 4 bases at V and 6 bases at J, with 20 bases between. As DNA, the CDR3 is TGTGCCAGCAGCCCTAACGACGGACAGACCCTCAATGAGCAGTTCTTC. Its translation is CASSPNDGQTLNEQFF.

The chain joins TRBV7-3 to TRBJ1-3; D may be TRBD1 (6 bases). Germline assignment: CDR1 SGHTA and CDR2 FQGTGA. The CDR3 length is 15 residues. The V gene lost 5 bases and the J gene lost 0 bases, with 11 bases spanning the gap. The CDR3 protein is CASSPDRSSGNTIYF. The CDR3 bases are TGTGCCAGCAGCCCGGACAGAAGCTCTGGAAACACCATATATTTT. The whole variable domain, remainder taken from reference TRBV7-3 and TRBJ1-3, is GAGVSQTPSNKVTEKGKYVELRCDPISGHTALYWYRQSLGQGPEFLIYFQGTGAADDSGLPNDRFFAVRPEGSVSTLKIQRTERGDSAVYLCASSPDRSSGNTIYFGEGSWLTVV.

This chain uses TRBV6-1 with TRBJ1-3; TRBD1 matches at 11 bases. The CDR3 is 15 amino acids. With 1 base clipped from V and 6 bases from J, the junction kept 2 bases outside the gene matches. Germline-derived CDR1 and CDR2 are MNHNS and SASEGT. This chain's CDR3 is CASSEGTGGENTIYF. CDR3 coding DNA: TGTGCCAGCAGTGAAGGGACAGGGGGCGAAAACACCATATATTTT.

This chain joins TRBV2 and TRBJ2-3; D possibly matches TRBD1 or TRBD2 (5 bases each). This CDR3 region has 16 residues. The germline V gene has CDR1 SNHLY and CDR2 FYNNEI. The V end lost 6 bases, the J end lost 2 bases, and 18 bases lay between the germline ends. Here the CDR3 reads CASSPGLRGLTDTQYF. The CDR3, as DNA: TGTGCCAGCAGCCCAGGACTCCGGGGCCTCACAGATACGCAGTATTTT.

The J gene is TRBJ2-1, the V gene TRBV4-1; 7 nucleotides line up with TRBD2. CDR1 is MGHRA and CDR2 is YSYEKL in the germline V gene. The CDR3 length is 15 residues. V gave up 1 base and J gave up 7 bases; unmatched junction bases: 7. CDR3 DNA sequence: TGCGCCAGCAGCCAAGTGGCGGGAGAGGGGAATGAGCAGTTCTTC. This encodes CASSQVAGEGNEQFF.

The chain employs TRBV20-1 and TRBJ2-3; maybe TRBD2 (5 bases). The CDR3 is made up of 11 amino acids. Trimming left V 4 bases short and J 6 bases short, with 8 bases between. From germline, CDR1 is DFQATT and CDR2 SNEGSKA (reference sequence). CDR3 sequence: CSAIRRDTQYF. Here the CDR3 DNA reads TGCAGTGCTATCCGGAGGGATACGCAGTATTTT.

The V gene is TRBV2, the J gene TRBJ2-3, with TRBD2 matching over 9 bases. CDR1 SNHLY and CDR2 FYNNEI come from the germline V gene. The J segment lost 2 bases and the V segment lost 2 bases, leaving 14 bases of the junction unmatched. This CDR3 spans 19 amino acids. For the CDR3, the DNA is TGTGCCAGCAGTGAACGACTAGCGGAAGGACTCAAAAACACAGATACGCAGTATTTT. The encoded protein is CASSERLAEGLKNTDTQYF.

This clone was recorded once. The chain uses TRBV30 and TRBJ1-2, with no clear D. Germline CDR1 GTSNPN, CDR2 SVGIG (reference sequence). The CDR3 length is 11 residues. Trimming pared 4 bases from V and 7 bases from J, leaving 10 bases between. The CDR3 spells CAWTGSGGYTF. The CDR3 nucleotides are TGTGCCTGGACGGGGTCGGGTGGCTACACCTTC.

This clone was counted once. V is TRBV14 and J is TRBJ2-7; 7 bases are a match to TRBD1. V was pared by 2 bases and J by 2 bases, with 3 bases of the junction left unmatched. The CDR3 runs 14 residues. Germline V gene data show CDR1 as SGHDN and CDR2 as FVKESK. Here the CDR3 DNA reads TGTGCCAGCAGCCAAAGGGACAGAGCCTACGAGCAGTACTTC. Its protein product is CASSQRDRAYEQYF.

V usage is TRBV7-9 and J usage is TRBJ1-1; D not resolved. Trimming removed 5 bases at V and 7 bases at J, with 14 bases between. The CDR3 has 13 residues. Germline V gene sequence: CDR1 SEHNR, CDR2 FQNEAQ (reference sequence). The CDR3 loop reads CASSPEAGCEAFF. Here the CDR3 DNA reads TGTGCCAGCAGCCCGGAGGCTGGCTGTGAAGCTTTCTTT. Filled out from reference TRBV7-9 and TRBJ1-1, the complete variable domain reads DTGVSQNPRHKITKRGQNVTFRCDPISEHNRLYWYRQTLGQGPEFLTYFQNEAQLEKSRLLSDRFSAERPKGSFSTLEIQRTEQGDSAMYLCASSPEAGCEAFFGQGTRLTVV.

The CDR3 region has the DNA TGCGCCAGCAGCTTGGTTTTCAGGGGGAAGGATACGCAGTATTTT. This encodes CASSLVFRGKDTQYF. This chain links TRBV5-1 with TRBJ2-3; 7 bases align to TRBD1. The germline gives CDR1 SGHRS, CDR2 YFSETQ. This CDR3 comprises 15 residues. Trimming took 0 bases from V and 6 from J; bases not matched to a gene: 7.

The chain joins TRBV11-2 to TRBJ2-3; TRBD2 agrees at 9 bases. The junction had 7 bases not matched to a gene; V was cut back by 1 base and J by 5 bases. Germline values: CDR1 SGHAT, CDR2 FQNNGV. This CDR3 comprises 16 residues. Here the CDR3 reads CASSLVLQRGEDTQYF. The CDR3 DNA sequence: TGTGCCAGCAGCTTAGTTCTCCAGCGGGGGGAAGATACGCAGTATTTT.

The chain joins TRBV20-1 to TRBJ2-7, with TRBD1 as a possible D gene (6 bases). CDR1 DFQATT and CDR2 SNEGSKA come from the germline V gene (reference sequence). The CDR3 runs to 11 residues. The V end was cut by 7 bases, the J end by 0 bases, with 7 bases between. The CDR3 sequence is CSVGGSYEQYF. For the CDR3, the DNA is TGCAGTGTAGGGGGCTCCTACGAGCAGTACTTC.

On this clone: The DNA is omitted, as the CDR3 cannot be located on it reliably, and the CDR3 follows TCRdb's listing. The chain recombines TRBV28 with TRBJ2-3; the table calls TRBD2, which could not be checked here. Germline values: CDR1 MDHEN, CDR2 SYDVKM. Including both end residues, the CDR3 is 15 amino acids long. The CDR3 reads CASILGLAGPDTQYF.

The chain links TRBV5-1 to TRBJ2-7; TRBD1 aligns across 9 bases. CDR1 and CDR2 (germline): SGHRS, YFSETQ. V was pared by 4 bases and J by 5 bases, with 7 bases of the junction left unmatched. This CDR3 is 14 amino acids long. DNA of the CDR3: TGCGCCAGCAGCCCGCGCCGGGACAGGGACGAGCAGTACTTC. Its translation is CASSPRRDRDEQYF.

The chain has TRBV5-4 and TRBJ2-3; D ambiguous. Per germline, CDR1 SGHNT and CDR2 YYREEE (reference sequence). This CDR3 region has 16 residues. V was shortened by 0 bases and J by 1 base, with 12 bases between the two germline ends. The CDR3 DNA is TGTGCCAGCAGCTTGGGAGCGAGTGGGGGCACAGATACGCAGTATTTT. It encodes CASSLGASGGTDTQYF.

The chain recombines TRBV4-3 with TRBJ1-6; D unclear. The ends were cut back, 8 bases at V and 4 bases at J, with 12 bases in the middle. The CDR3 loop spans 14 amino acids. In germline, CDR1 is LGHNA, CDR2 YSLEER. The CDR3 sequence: CASGPARYNSPLHF. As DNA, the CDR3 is TGCGCCAGCGGCCCCGCCCGTTATAATTCACCCCTCCACTTT.